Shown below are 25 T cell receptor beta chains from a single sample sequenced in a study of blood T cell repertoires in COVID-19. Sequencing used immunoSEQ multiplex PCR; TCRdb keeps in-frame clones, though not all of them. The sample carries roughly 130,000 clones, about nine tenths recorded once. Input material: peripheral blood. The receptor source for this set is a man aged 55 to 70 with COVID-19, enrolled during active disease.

CDR3 bases: TGCGCCAGCAGCCCAGCAGAGGTAAATGAGCAGTTCTTC. Translated: CASSPAEVNEQFF. This chain connects TRBV4-3 to TRBJ2-1; D remains ambiguous. This CDR3 has 13 amino acids. Germline CDR1 LGHNA, CDR2 YSLEER. Trimming took 4 bases from V and 7 from J, leaving 11 bases between them.

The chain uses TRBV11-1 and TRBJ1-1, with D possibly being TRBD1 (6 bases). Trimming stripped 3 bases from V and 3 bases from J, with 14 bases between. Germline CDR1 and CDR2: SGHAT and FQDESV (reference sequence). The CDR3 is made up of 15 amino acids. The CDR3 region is CASSFWVGQHTEAFF. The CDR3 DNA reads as TGTGCCAGCAGCTTCTGGGTGGGACAACACACTGAAGCTTTCTTT.

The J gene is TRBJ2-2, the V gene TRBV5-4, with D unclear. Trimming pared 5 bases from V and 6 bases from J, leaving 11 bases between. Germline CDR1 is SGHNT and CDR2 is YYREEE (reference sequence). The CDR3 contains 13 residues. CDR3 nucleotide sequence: TGTGCCAGCAGGAATGAGCTTGCCGGGGAGCTGTTTTTT. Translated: CASRNELAGELFF.

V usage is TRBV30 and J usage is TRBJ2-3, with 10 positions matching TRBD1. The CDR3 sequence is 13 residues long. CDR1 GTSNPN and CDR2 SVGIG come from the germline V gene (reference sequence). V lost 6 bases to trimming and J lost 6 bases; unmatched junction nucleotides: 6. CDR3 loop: CACPGQGGDTQYF. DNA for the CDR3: TGTGCCTGCCCCGGACAGGGGGGGGATACGCAGTATTTT.

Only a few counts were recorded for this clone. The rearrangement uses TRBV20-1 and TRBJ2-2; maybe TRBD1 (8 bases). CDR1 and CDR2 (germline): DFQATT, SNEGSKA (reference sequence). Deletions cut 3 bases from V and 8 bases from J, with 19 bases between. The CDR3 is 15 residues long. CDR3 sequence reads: CSASQGAGVGGELFF. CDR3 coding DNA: TGCAGTGCTAGTCAGGGGGCGGGAGTTGGTGGGGAGCTGTTTTTT.

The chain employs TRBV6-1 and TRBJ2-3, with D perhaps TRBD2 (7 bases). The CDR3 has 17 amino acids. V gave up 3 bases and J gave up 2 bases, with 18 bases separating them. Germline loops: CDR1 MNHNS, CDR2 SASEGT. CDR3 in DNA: TGTGCCAGCAGTGAGAGGGCGGGGGCGGTCACCACAGATACGCAGTATTTT. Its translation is CASSERAGAVTTDTQYF.

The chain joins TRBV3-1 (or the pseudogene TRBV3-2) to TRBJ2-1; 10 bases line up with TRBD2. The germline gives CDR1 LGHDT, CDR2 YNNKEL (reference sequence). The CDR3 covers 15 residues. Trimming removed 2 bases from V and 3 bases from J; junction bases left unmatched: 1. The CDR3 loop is CASSQPSGSYNEQFF. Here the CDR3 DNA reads TGTGCCAGCAGCCAACCTAGCGGGAGCTACAATGAGCAGTTCTTC.

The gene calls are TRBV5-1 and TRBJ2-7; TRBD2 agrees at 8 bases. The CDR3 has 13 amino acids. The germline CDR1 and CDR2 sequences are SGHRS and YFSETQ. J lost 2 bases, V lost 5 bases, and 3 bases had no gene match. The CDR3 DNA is TGCGCCAGCAGACCTAGCGGGCCCTACGAGCAGTACTTC. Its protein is CASRPSGPYEQYF.

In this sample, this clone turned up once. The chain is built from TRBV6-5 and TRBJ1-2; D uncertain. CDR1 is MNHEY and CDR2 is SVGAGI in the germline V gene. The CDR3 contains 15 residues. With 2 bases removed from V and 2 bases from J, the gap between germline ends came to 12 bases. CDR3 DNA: TGTGCCAGCAGTTACGGGTCAGGCCGCAACTATGGCTACACCTTC. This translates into CASSYGSGRNYGYTF.

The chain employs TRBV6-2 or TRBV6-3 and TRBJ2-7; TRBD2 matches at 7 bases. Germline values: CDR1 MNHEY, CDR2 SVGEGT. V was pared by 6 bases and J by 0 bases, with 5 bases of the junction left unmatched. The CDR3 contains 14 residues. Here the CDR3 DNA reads TGTGCCAGCAGCCGTAGCGGGCTCTCCTACGAGCAGTACTTC. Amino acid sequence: CASSRSGLSYEQYF.

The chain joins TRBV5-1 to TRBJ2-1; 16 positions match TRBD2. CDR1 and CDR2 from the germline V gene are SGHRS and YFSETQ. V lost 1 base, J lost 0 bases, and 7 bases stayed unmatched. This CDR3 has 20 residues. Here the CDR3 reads CASSLPPGLAGGSSYNEQFF. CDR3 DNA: TGCGCCAGCAGCTTGCCCCCGGGACTAGCGGGAGGGAGCTCCTACAATGAGCAGTTCTTC.

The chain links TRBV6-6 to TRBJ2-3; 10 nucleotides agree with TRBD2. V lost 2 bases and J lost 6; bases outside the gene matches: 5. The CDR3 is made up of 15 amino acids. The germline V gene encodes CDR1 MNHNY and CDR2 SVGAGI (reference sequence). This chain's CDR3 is CASSYQAGGPDTQYF. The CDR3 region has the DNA TGTGCCAGCAGTTACCAAGCGGGAGGGCCTGATACGCAGTATTTT.

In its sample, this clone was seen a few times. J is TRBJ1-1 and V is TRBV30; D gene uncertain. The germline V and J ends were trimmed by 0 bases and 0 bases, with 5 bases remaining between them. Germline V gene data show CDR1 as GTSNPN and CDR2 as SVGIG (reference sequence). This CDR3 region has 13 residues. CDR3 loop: CAWSVLMNTEAFF. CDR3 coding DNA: TGTGCCTGGAGTGTACTCATGAACACTGAAGCTTTCTTT.

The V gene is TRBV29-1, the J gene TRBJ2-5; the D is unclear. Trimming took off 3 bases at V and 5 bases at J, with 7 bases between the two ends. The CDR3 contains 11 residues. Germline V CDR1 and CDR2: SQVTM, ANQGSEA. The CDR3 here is CSVEAVETQYF. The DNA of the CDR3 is TGCAGCGTTGAGGCGGTCGAGACCCAGTACTTC.

Written as DNA, the CDR3 is TGCGCCAGCAGCCAGGCAGGTTGGGAGACCCAGTACTTC. Its translation: CASSQAGWETQYF. V and J are TRBV4-1 and TRBJ2-5; D call uncertain. Trimming removed 3 bases at V and 5 bases at J, with 10 bases between. Germline V gene lookup returns CDR1 MGHRA and CDR2 YSYEKL. CDR3 length: 13 residues.

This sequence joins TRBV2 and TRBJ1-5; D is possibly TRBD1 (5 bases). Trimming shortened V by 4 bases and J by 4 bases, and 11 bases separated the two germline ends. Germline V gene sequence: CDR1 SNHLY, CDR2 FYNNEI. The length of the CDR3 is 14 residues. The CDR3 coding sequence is TGTGCCAGCAGTGGGGGTGGGGGGAATCAGCCCCAGCATTTT. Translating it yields CASSGGGGNQPQHF. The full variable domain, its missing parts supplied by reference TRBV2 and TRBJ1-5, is EPEVTQTPSHQVTQMGQEVILRCVPISNHLYFYWYRQILGQKVEFLVSFYNNEISEKSEIFDDQFSVERPDGSNFTLKIRSTKLEDSAMYFCASSGGGGNQPQHFGDGTRLSIL.

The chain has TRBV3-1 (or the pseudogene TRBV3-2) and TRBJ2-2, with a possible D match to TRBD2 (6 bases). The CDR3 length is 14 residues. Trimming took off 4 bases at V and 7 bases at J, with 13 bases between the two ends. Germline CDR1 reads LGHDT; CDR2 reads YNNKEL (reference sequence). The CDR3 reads CASSRTTPFGELFF. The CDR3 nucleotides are TGTGCCAGCAGCCGGACTACGCCTTTCGGGGAGCTGTTTTTT.

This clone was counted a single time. The CDR3 region is CASSLGFAPLSDYTF. The CDR3 DNA sequence: TGTGCCAGCAGCTTGGGGTTCGCCCCTTTGAGCGACTACACCTTC. This chain links TRBV5-4 with TRBJ1-2; D not resolved. Germline assignment: CDR1 SGHNT and CDR2 YYREEE (reference sequence). The CDR3 is 15 residues long. The germline V and J ends were trimmed by 0 bases and 10 bases, with 19 bases remaining between them. Using reference TRBV5-4 and TRBJ1-2 for the parts outside the CDR3, the full variable domain is ETGVTQSPTHLIKTRGQQVTLRCSSQSGHNTVSWYQQALGQGPQFIFQYYREEENGRGNFPPRFSGLQFPNYSSELNVNALELDDSALYLCASSLGFAPLSDYTFGSGTRLTVV.

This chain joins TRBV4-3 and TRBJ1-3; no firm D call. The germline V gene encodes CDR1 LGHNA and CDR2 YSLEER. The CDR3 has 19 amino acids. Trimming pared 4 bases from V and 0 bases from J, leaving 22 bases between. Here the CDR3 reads CASSPRFEPSLSSGNTIYF. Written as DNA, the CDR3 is TGCGCCAGCAGCCCCCGATTCGAACCGTCACTTAGCTCTGGAAACACCATATATTTT.

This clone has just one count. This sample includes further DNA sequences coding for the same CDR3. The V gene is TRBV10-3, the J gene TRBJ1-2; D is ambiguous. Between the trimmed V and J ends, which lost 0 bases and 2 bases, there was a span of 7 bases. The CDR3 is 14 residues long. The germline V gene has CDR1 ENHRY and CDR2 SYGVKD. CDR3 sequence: CAISESRGNYGYTF. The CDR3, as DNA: TGTGCCATCAGTGAGTCGAGAGGGAACTATGGCTACACCTTC.

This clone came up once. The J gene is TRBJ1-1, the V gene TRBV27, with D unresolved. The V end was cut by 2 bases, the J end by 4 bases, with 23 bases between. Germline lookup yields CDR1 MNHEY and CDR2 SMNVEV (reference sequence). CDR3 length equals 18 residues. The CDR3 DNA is TGTGCCAGCAGTTTACGTAGCCCATCGACCGATCTAGTCACTGAAGCTTTCTTT. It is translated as CASSLRSPSTDLVTEAFF.

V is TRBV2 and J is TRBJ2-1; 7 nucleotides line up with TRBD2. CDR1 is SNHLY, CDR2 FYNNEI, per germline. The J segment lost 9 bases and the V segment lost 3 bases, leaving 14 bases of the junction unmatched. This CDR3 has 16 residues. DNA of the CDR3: TGTGCCAGCAGTGACCCAGCGGGATTGGGGGGAGGTGAGCAGTTCTTC. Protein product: CASSDPAGLGGGEQFF.

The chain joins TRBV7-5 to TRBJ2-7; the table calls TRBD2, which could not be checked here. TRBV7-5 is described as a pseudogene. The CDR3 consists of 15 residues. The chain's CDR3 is CVRSLMSPLYYEQYF. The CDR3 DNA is TGTGTCAGAAGCTTAATGTCTCCTCTCTACTACGAGCAGTACTTC.

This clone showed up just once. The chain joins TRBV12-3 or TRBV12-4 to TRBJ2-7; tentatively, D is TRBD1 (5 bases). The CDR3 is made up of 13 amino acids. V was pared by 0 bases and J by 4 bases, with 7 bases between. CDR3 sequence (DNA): TGTGCCAGCAGTTTAGCCTACAGGTACGAGCAGTACTTC. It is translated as CASSLAYRYEQYF.

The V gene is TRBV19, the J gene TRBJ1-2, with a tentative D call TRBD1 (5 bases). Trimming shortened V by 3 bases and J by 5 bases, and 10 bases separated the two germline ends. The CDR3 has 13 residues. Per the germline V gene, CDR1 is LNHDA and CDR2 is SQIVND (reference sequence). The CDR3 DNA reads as TGTGCCAGTAGTATGCCGGGGGTATATGGCTACACCTTC. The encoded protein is CASSMPGVYGYTF.